The next 21 T cell receptor beta chains were all read from a single sample in a study of blood T cell repertoires in COVID-19. Libraries were prepared by immunoSEQ multiplex PCR; TCRdb keeps only in-frame clonotypes and omits some of them. The sample has 75,000 to 100,000 clones; 81% are singletons. The sequenced sample was peripheral blood. These receptors originate from a woman aged 80 or over with acute or convalescent COVID-19.

V usage is TRBV30 and J usage is TRBJ1-1; D is unresolved. The V and J ends lost 3 bases and 1 base respectively, with 6 bases between them. This CDR3 has 12 amino acids. Germline CDR1 and CDR2: GTSNPN and SVGIG (reference sequence). The CDR3 DNA is TGTGCCTGGAGCCGGGAGAACACTGAAGCTTTCTTT. Translation: CAWSRENTEAFF. Together with reference TRBV30 and TRBJ1-1, the CDR3 gives the full variable domain: SQTIHQWPATLVQPVGSPLSLECTVEGTSNPNLYWYRQAAGRGLQLLFYSVGIGQISSEVPQNLSASRPQDRQFILSSKKLLLSDSGFYLCAWSRENTEAFFGQGTRLTVV.

The CDR3: CASSRGRDSGNTIYF. The CDR3 DNA reads TGTGCCAGCAGCCGAGGACGGGACTCTGGAAACACCATATATTTT. The chain joins TRBV6-5 to TRBJ1-3, with D unclear. Germline CDR1 reads MNHEY; CDR2 reads SVGAGI. The CDR3 has 15 amino acids. V lost 6 bases to trimming and J lost 0 bases, with 12 bases between them.

The rearrangement uses TRBV18 and TRBJ2-4, with 7 positions matching TRBD1. V shed 1 base and J 1 base; nucleotides not matched to a gene: 4. Germline V CDR1 and CDR2: KGHSH, LQKENI. The CDR3 is 16 residues long. CDR3 loop: CASSPQGAGAKNIQYF. The CDR3 DNA reads as TGTGCCAGCTCACCACAGGGGGCTGGGGCCAAAAACATTCAGTACTTC.

The rearrangement links TRBV10-3 to TRBJ2-1, with 13 bases lining up with TRBD2. This CDR3 is built from 15 residues. CDR1 ENHRY and CDR2 SYGVKD come from the germline V gene. The J segment lost 8 bases and the V segment lost 7 bases, leaving 8 bases of the junction unmatched. CDR3 residues: CAITATSGGSDEQFF. DNA of the CDR3: TGTGCCATCACTGCGACTAGCGGGGGGTCAGATGAGCAGTTCTTC.

The gene calls are TRBV13 and TRBJ2-5; 8 positions match TRBD2. With V trimmed by 5 bases and J by 4 bases, 6 bases remained unmatched. Germline assignment: CDR1 PRHDT and CDR2 FYEKMQ (reference sequence). The CDR3 runs 14 residues. Written as DNA, the CDR3 is TGTGCCAGCAGCCGAGCGGGGGCGGGAGAGACCCAGTACTTC. Amino acid sequence: CASSRAGAGETQYF.

This rearrangement joins TRBV2 to TRBJ1-5; no clear D gene. CDR1 and CDR2 from the germline V gene are SNHLY and FYNNEI. The ends were cut back, 6 bases at V and 2 bases at J, with 17 bases in the middle. The CDR3 sequence is 16 residues long. Here the CDR3 DNA reads TGTGCCAGCAGGGCCGATGGCGGGGTTGGCAATCAGCCCCAGCATTTT. Amino acids: CASRADGGVGNQPQHF.

The CDR3 spells CASSTGAGANVLTF. CDR3 bases: TGTGCCAGTAGTACAGGGGCTGGGGCCAACGTCCTGACTTTC. The V gene is TRBV19, the J gene TRBJ2-6; D is possibly TRBD1 (6 bases). In germline, CDR1 is LNHDA, CDR2 SQIVND (reference sequence). The CDR3 has 14 amino acids. Trimming removed 4 bases from V and 2 bases from J, with 6 bases in between. The entire variable domain, with the rest obtained from reference TRBV19 and TRBJ2-6, is as follows: DGGITQSPKYLFRKEGQNVTLSCEQNLNHDAMYWYRQDPGQGLRLIYYSQIVNDFQKGDIAEGYSVSREKKESFPLTVTSAQKNPTAFYLCASSTGAGANVLTFGAGSRLTVL.

For the CDR3, the DNA is TGCGCCAGCAGCTCCGGGACAGGTTCCAATTCACCCCTCCACTTT. This gives the protein CASSSGTGSNSPLHF. J is TRBJ1-6 and V is TRBV5-1; 8 nucleotides line up with TRBD1. The CDR3 has 15 residues. Germline values: CDR1 SGHRS, CDR2 YFSETQ. V shed 3 bases, J shed 7 bases, and the junction held 6 bases outside the gene matches.

V gene TRBV6-5 combines with J gene TRBJ1-1; a weak D match, TRBD1 (5 bases). The V and J ends lost 2 bases and 1 base respectively, with 11 bases between them. The CDR3 is made up of 15 amino acids. Per the germline V gene, CDR1 is MNHEY and CDR2 is SVGAGI. CDR3: CASSYGGAGNTEAFF. CDR3 coding DNA: TGTGCCAGCAGTTACGGAGGGGCGGGGAACACTGAAGCTTTCTTT.

The chain employs TRBV10-1 and TRBJ1-4; D remains ambiguous. CDR1 and CDR2 from the germline V gene are WNHNN and SYGVQD (reference sequence). Deletions cut 11 bases from V and 6 bases from J, with 22 bases between. This CDR3 is built from 15 residues. Here the CDR3 reads CAPTPAGGNDEKLFF. The CDR3 bases are TGCGCCCCCACACCCGCGGGAGGGAATGATGAAAAACTGTTTTTT.

V is TRBV6-5 and J is TRBJ1-5; D is perhaps TRBD1 (5 bases). This CDR3 is built from 15 residues. Germline lookup yields CDR1 MNHEY and CDR2 SVGAGI. Deletions cut 6 bases from V and 0 bases from J, with 12 bases between. The CDR3 coding sequence is TGTGCCAGCAGGAGACAGAGTGGTAGCAATCAGCCCCAGCATTTT. Translation: CASRRQSGSNQPQHF.

In its sample, this clone was seen once. The chain employs TRBV4-3 and TRBJ2-3, with TRBD1 as a possible D gene (6 bases). The V gene lost 0 bases and the J gene lost 6 bases, with 22 bases spanning the gap. The CDR3 spans 18 residues. Germline-derived CDR1 and CDR2 are LGHNA and YSLEER. The CDR3 DNA follows: TGCGCCAGCAGCCAAGATGTGTCCCGGACTGGGGGCCCCGATACGCAGTATTTT. This sequence encodes CASSQDVSRTGGPDTQYF.

The V gene is TRBV7-8, the J gene TRBJ1-1; D uncertain. V gave up 5 bases and J gave up 5 bases, with 12 bases separating them. CDR3 length: 13 residues. Germline values: CDR1 SGHVS, CDR2 FQNEAQ. The CDR3 nucleotides read TGTGCCAGCAGCCCGCGGGGAGGAACTGAAGCTTTCTTT. As protein: CASSPRGGTEAFF.

This clone was picked up a small number of times. V usage is TRBV7-8 and J usage is TRBJ2-2; D may be TRBD2 (5 bases). The CDR3 length is 14 residues. V was clipped by 5 bases and J by 8 bases, with 15 bases between them. Germline CDR1 reads SGHVS; CDR2 reads FQNEAQ. CDR3 sequence reads: CASSPSGVLGELFF. The CDR3, as DNA: TGTGCCAGCAGCCCGAGCGGAGTCCTGGGGGAGCTGTTTTTT. Combining the CDR3 with reference TRBV7-8 and TRBJ2-2 gives the whole variable domain GAGVSQSPRYKVAKRGQDVALRCDPISGHVSLFWYQQALGQGPEFLTYFQNEAQLDKSGLPSDRFFAERPEGSVSTLKIQRTQQEDSAVYLCASSPSGVLGELFFGEGSRLTVL.

The V call is TRBV7-2, the J call TRBJ1-5, with D unclear. Germline CDR1 is SGHTA and CDR2 is FQGNSA. There are 18 residues in the CDR3. With 1 base removed from V and 0 bases from J, the gap between germline ends came to 16 bases. The CDR3 loop is CASSLDLFGGGSNQPQHF. Here the CDR3 DNA reads TGTGCCAGCAGCTTAGACCTCTTCGGAGGTGGTAGCAATCAGCCCCAGCATTTT. Full variable domain (remainder filled in from reference TRBV7-2 and TRBJ1-5): GAGVSQSPSNKVTEKGKDVELRCDPISGHTALYWYRQSLGQGLEFLIYFQGNSAPDKSGLPSDRFSAERTGGSVSTLTIQRTQQEDSAVYLCASSLDLFGGGSNQPQHFGDGTRLSIL.

The chain joins TRBV5-1 to TRBJ2-7; D may be TRBD1 (5 bases). The CDR3 spans 15 residues. Per germline, CDR1 SGHRS and CDR2 YFSETQ. V was shortened by 0 bases and J by 4 bases, with 14 bases between the two germline ends. The CDR3 coding sequence is TGCGCCAGCAGCTTGGATGTAGGACAAAAGTACGAGCAGTACTTC. Translated: CASSLDVGQKYEQYF.

The chain carries TRBV24-1 and TRBJ1-6, with D possibly matching TRBD1 (5 bases). The V and J ends lost 12 bases and 8 bases respectively, with 19 bases between them. The CDR3 is made up of 14 amino acids. From germline, CDR1 is KGHDR and CDR2 SFDVKD. The CDR3 here is CAAGPGRRDSPLHF. Written as DNA, the CDR3 is TGTGCCGCTGGACCAGGGAGGCGGGATTCACCCCTCCACTTT.

The CDR3: CASSLAGGRGTQYF. CDR3 DNA: TGTGCCAGCAGCCTAGCGGGGGGGCGCGGGACCCAGTACTTC. The chain joins TRBV2 to TRBJ2-5; 12 nucleotides agree with TRBD2. Germline lookup yields CDR1 SNHLY and CDR2 FYNNEI. The CDR3 spans 14 residues. Trimming took 6 bases from V and 7 from J; bases not matched to a gene: 6.

The rearrangement uses TRBV10-2 and TRBJ2-5; TRBD1 agrees at 10 bases. V was pared by 6 bases and J by 5 bases, with 6 bases of the junction left unmatched. The germline V gene has CDR1 WSHSY and CDR2 SAAADI. The CDR3 spans 14 residues. The chain's CDR3 is CASRLGTGVETQYF. The CDR3 DNA reads as TGCGCCAGCAGGCTCGGGACAGGGGTGGAGACCCAGTACTTC.

The rearrangement joins TRBV28 to TRBJ2-2; 7 nucleotides align to TRBD1. CDR1 is MDHEN, CDR2 SYDVKM, per germline. J gave up 5 bases and V 5 bases, and 5 bases lay outside the gene matches. The CDR3 sequence is 14 residues long. The CDR3 nucleotides are TGTGCCAGCAGTCCGGGACAGACGACCGGGGAGCTGTTTTTT. Encoded protein: CASSPGQTTGELFF.

This clone was counted a few times. This sequence joins TRBV19 and TRBJ2-7, with D perhaps matching TRBD1 (6 bases). Germline V CDR1 and CDR2: LNHDA, SQIVND (reference sequence). The CDR3 sequence is 11 residues long. Trimming removed 5 bases at V and 12 bases at J, with 14 bases between. CDR3 in DNA: TGTGCCAGTAGTGACAGGCACTGGACGTACTTC. It specifies CASSDRHWTYF. Full variable domain (outside the CDR3, taken from reference TRBV19 and TRBJ2-7): DGGITQSPKYLFRKEGQNVTLSCEQNLNHDAMYWYRQDPGQGLRLIYYSQIVNDFQKGDIAEGYSVSREKKESFPLTVTSAQKNPTAFYLCASSDRHWTYFGPGTRLTVT.